The rows below give T cell receptor beta chains drawn from one sample of a study of response to subunit inactivated influenza vaccine. TCRdb reprocessed the RT-PCR reads via MiXCR and lists one record per CDR3 protein. In the table there are roughly 700,000 distinct CDR3 sequences, approximately 15% of which are singletons. Sequencing was performed on PBMCs from blood, taken 11 to 12 days after vaccination. Receptor source: a man between 45 and 60 years old who received an inactivated influenza vaccine. The CDR3 runs from the conserved cysteine through the conserved F or W. The D gene is left open where the match is weak.

D gene	V gene	J gene	CDR3 protein
.	TRBV7-2	TRBJ1-6	CASRGGGRAGSPLHF
TRBD1	TRBV5-5	TRBJ2-1	CASTFTGGHNEQFF
.	TRBV20-1	TRBJ2-5	CSAPDRNQETQYF
TRBD1	TRBV20-1	TRBJ2-3	CCARRDRVTDTQYF
TRBD1	TRBV4-3	TRBJ2-5	CASSQEVIGTGDQETQYF
.	TRBV5-1	TRBJ2-7	CASSLEANPSYEQYF
.	TRBV6-1	TRBJ2-6	CASSRSMSSGANVLTF
TRBD1	TRBV10-3	TRBJ1-1	CATRPGQGTTEAFF
.	TRBV20-1	TRBJ1-1	CSARVGMGSTEAFF
.	TRBV28	TRBJ2-7	CASSPRDGLIYEQYF
TRBD2	TRBV20-1	TRBJ2-3	CSAMEAGSFTDTQYF
.	TRBV29-1	TRBJ1-1	CSVSRGSATEAFF
.	TRBV7-2	TRBJ2-1	CASSLQGGGEQFF
.	TRBV9	TRBJ1-6	CASSVRDGHNSPLHF
.	TRBV18	TRBJ2-1	CASSPKAGIDEQFF
.	TRBV6-2/TRBV6-3	TRBJ1-3	CASKMDNSGNTIYF
.	TRBV20-1	TRBJ1-1	CSARVRRGRSEAFF
TRBD2	TRBV6-2/TRBV6-3	TRBJ2-7	CASSYSGIASYEQYF
.	TRBV4-1	TRBJ1-1	CASSQDRVSRDNMNTEAFF
.	TRBV7-2	TRBJ2-3	CASSGQGNTDTQYF
.	TRBV7-2	TRBJ2-1	CASSRRSGDNEQFF
.	TRBV7-6	TRBJ2-5	CASSFNRRETQYF
.	TRBV20-1	TRBJ1-5	CSASPIQGPQHF
.	TRBV5-5	TRBJ2-1	CASTSRELFF
.	TRBV12-3/TRBV12-4	TRBJ2-1	CASSLESRLNEQFF
.	TRBV10-3	TRBJ2-7	CAISGGEVSEQYF
TRBD1	TRBV20-1	TRBJ1-1	CSARGGPGTGRTEAFF
TRBD1	TRBV12-3/TRBV12-4	TRBJ2-7	CASSGTGAYEQYF
TRBD1	TRBV9	TRBJ2-7	CASSVGGTGVYEQYF
TRBD1	TRBV5-1	TRBJ1-6	CASSLLSGGSPLHF
.	TRBV7-2	TRBJ2-5	CASSLAFSGFGGGLQETQYF
.	TRBV5-1	TRBJ2-1	CASSGSHNEQFF
TRBD2	TRBV5-1	TRBJ2-1	CASSLDSGRTNEQFF
TRBD2	TRBV12-3/TRBV12-4	TRBJ2-3	CASLAGASGMDTQYF
TRBD2	TRBV3-1	TRBJ2-2	CASGGVPTGELFF
.	TRBV21-1	TRBJ1-5	CASSSSGGNQPQHF
.	TRBV7-2	TRBJ2-2	CASSLAWGTGELFF
.	TRBV6-5	TRBJ2-1	CASSYFGNSYNEQFF
.	TRBV7-9	TRBJ2-6	CASSLPGSGANVLTF